This TCR beta chain was obtained from a study of human T cells and chemical hapten exposure. Whole-study context: Patients having alopecia areata, totalis or universalis were mostly female.

The germline V and J ends were trimmed by 6 bases and 0 bases, with 12 bases remaining between them. The CDR3 covers 16 residues. The sample's time point: patch test 1, 2 weeks after DPC sensitization. This sample's treatment: therapeutic diphenylcyclopropenone sensitization with weekly scalp DPC. TCRdb ran MiXCR on the RACE reads and lists one entry per CDR3 protein. This sample has about 120,000 distinct CDR3 sequences, with roughly 13% found just once. The rearrangement links TRBV12-3 or TRBV12-4 to TRBJ2-6; possibly TRBD2 for D (5 bases). The sample consisted of whole blood, taken in connection with sensitization to the hapten diphenylcyclopropenone (DPC). This TCR came from a man between 18 and 35 years old with alopecia areata. Some clones in this sample may be carry-over from other donors' samples. The CDR3 loop is CASREVGLSGANVLTF. The CDR3 DNA is TGTGCCAGCAGGGAGGTTGGACTCTCTGGGGCCAACGTCCTGACTTTC.